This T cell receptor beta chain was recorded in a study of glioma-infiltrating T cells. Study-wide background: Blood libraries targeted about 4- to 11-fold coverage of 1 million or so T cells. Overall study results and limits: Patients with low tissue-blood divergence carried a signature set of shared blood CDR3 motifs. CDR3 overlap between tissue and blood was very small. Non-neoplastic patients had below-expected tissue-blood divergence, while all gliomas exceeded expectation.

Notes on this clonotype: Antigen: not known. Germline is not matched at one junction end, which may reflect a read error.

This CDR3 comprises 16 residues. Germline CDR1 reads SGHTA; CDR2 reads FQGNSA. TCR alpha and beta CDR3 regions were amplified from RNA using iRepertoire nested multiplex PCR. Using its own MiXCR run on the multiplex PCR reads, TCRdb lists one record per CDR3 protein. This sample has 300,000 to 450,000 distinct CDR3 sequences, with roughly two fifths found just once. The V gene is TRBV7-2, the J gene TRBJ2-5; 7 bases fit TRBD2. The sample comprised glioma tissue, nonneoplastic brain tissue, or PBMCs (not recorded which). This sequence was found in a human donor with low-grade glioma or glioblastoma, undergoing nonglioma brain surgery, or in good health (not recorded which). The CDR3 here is CASGLAKGLGEETQYF. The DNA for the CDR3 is TGTGCCAGCGGCTTAGCGAAAGGACTAGGAGAAGAGACCCAGTACTTC.